This TCR beta chain originates from a study of blood T cell repertoires in COVID-19. This clone was seen only a few times. Clones were read by immunoSEQ multiplex PCR, and TCRdb kept only the in-frame ones, dropping some. The sample has 450,000 or so clones, about 88% seen once. The sequencing sample was made of peripheral blood. The TCR comes from a man between 18 and 35 years old with COVID-19, enrolled during active disease.

The CDR3 DNA is TGTGCCAGCAGCTTAGTATTGCGCGCAATGGTAGATACGCAGTATTTT. It is translated as CASSLVLRAMVDTQYF. This chain links TRBV7-6 with TRBJ2-3; unclear D gene. The germline CDR1 and CDR2 sequences are SGHVS and FNYEAQ. This CDR3 has 16 amino acids. Trimming shortened V by 1 base and J by 5 bases, and 16 bases separated the two germline ends.